This entry describes one T cell receptor beta chain. This clone was counted a few times. Its antigen remains unidentified. No per-base quality is available; no much larger clone lies one base away. The data belong to a study of beta chain features in type 1 diabetes (dated by TCRdb to 2017 to 2018). Looking at the study overall: Patients and healthy donors did not differ in mean age, gender distribution, total cell number or subset yield. Regulatory and stem cell-like memory subsets were obtained from only 8 patients and about 8 healthy donors, while naive and central memory subsets were obtained from all 30 or so donors. In the study, recently diagnosed type 1 diabetes patients and matched healthy donors were compared on the TCRB repertoires of their sorted circulating CD4+ T cell subsets. A total of about 110,000,000 sorted cells were examined across all samples, and a strong correlation was observed between cell number per subset and RNA yield. Here is what the overall study found, with its caveats: Fewer insertions and more nucleotide deletions at VDJ recombination sites were observed in patients with type 1 diabetes, implying thymic rearrangement abnormalities. Naive, central memory and regulatory TCRB repertoires appeared to be more similar among patients than among healthy donors. Because small numbers of individuals were included in the HLA sub-analyses, any influence of HLA type on TCRB rearrangement was left unresolved. Shorter templates might have been favored by PCR, but patient and control samples were amplified and corrected together, so both groups would have been affected equally by any skew. A moderate but significant shortening of TCRB CDR3 length was observed in type 1 diabetes patients in all four CD4+ subsets. Sequencing cDNA rather than genomic DNA could over-represent highly expressing activated cells, although activation and CD3 levels did not differ between groups.

Each donor gave one peripheral blood draw, averaging approximately 0.11 L, which was collected into heparinised tubes. Using a panel that included CD45RO, CCR7, CD25, CD127, CD95 and CD27, naive, central memory, regulatory and stem cell-like memory CD4+ T cells were sorted on a BD FACSAria II. All sorted populations exceeded 98% purity. Right away, PBMCs were isolated by Lymphoprep density gradient centrifugation and were stained directly, with no culture step. Samples were stained and sorted in pairs, with one healthy donor and one patient per experiment, so that batch effects were minimized. In the germline V gene, CDR1 corresponds to SGDLS and CDR2 to YYNGEE. Trimming at the junction amounts to 1 base on V and 4 bases on J, and the germline ends lie 8 bases apart. There are 13 amino acids in the CDR3, from cysteine to phenylalanine inclusive. The kept DNA is CDR3 alone, 39 bases in frame from the first base.

The entire amount of isolated RNA was reverse transcribed using the High Capacity cDNA Reverse Transcription Kit, so the sequenced TCRB transcripts were expressed ones. Naive, central memory and regulatory T cell samples underwent deep immunoSEQ sequencing, averaging about 3.57 million total reads per sample. After sorted cells were lysed in RLT buffer, RNA was extracted with DNase-treated RNeasy Micro or Mini kits, with the choice depending on cell number. Each cell subset was processed separately to prevent cross-contamination, with patient and healthy donor samples processed together. Using the immunoSEQ multiplex PCR, TCRB sequences were amplified from cDNA into 87-bp fragments spanning the CDR3 region. Sequencing of the amplicons was done on the Illumina HiSeq platform. The published analysis was carried out like this. PCR bias was corrected computationally using synthetic template baselines, and reads within Hamming distance 2 were collapsed, with unmergeable singletons discarded. By aligning reads against IMGT, V, D and J genes, CDR3 length, and insertions or deletions at six rearrangement sites were assigned. Within each subset, clonotype counts were normalized to sorted cell number, after which true diversity and Gini coefficients were computed with the tcR R package. The overlap coefficient, calculated on TCRB nucleotide sequences, was used to measure repertoire sharing. Out-of-frame TCRB sequences from naive cells were analyzed as a proxy for the pre-selection repertoire. TCRdb re-hosts the immuneACCESS table, in-frame sequences only. Its copies lack some clones; in the studies checked, an unresolved V gene accounts for under half of them, and the cause for the rest is not known. V, J and clone size were drawn from that table, and D and trimming were deduced from the DNA. The sample profile shows around 690,000 clones; 9.5% to 15% of them were found once. The ten largest clones take up more than 0.09% of the sample.

The sequencing input was naive CD4+ T cells from blood. The cell subset or site label, read with the paper, signifies: true naive CD4+ T cells. The source is a man between 25 and 39 years old with type 1 diabetes. The rearrangement joined TRBV9 to TRBJ1-1; the D gene assignment is ambiguous. The nucleotides read TGTGCCAGCAGCGTACGGGAGACCACTGAAGCTTTCTTT. It codes for CASSVRETTEAFF.